What follows are 16 T cell receptor beta chains derived from one specimen sequenced in a study of T cell responses to AZD1222 COVID-19 vaccine. Assay used: immunoSEQ multiplex PCR; TCRdb lists only in-frame clones, some missing. The table has 75,000 to 100,000 clones, roughly 91% seen once. The sample here was peripheral blood, taken on day 0 of AZD1222 vaccination. The receptors derive from an adult in good health.

This chain joins TRBV28 and TRBJ1-6; D gene unclear. This CDR3 comprises 15 residues. Germline loops: CDR1 MDHEN, CDR2 SYDVKM. V was clipped by 1 base and J by 6 bases, with 10 bases between them. The CDR3 protein is CASSLSVRGNSPLHF. Here the CDR3 DNA reads TGTGCCAGCAGTTTATCAGTTCGAGGTAATTCACCCCTCCACTTT.

The genes are TRBV3-1 (or the pseudogene TRBV3-2) and TRBJ2-1, with TRBD1 matching over 8 bases. The junction had 7 bases not matched to a gene; V was cut back by 0 bases and J by 6 bases. CDR3 size: 16 residues. Germline loops: CDR1 LGHDT, CDR2 YNNKEL (reference sequence). This CDR3 reads CASSQDYRTGTNEQFF. The CDR3 nucleotides read TGTGCCAGCAGCCAAGATTATCGGACAGGGACCAATGAGCAGTTCTTC.

This clone was detected only a few times. V and J are TRBV4-2 and TRBJ2-7; TRBD1 matches 7 bases. V gave up 1 base and J gave up 3 bases; unmatched junction bases: 6. The CDR3 loop spans 15 amino acids. CDR1 and CDR2 (germline): LGHNA, YNFKEQ. CDR3 amino acids: CASSQVPDRDYEQYF. The CDR3 region has the DNA TGTGCCAGCAGCCAAGTCCCCGACAGGGACTACGAGCAGTACTTC.

The J gene is TRBJ1-2, the V gene TRBV9; D is undetermined. V was shortened by 4 bases and J by 4 bases, with 8 bases between the two germline ends. Germline loops: CDR1 SGDLS, CDR2 YYNGEE. The CDR3 spans 12 residues. The CDR3, as DNA: TGTGCCAGCAGCCCCCCGGGCTATGGCTACACCTTC. Protein product: CASSPPGYGYTF.

The CDR3 bases are TGTGCCAGCAGTTACGGTGGGAGGAGCGTGAACGAGCAGTACTTC. Amino acid sequence: CASSYGGRSVNEQYF. The rearrangement joins TRBV6-5 to TRBJ2-7, with a weak D call TRBD2 (6 bases). Germline CDR1 reads MNHEY; CDR2 reads SVGAGI. The CDR3 extends over 15 amino acids. V lost 2 bases and J 5 bases, leaving 16 bases between the germline ends.

This clone was seen more than once but under ten times. V usage is TRBV14 and J usage is TRBJ1-3; 10 nucleotides line up with TRBD1. The V and J ends lost 5 bases and 3 bases, in that order; junction bases with no gene match: 7. This CDR3 region has 16 residues. Germline assignment: CDR1 SGHDN and CDR2 FVKESK. The CDR3 is CASSATGTGDGNTIYF. The CDR3 DNA reads TGTGCCAGCAGCGCAACCGGGACAGGGGATGGAAACACCATATATTTT.

J is TRBJ2-6 and V is TRBV7-6; tentatively, D is TRBD1 (5 bases). The CDR3 length is 14 residues. CDR1 and CDR2 (germline): SGHVS, FNYEAQ. The V and J ends lost 8 bases and 5 bases respectively, with 13 bases between them. The CDR3 spells CASGIQGRANVLTF. The CDR3, as DNA: TGTGCCAGCGGAATCCAGGGAAGGGCCAACGTCCTGACTTTC.

Only a few counts were recorded for this clone. V gene TRBV14 combines with J gene TRBJ2-5; no definite D call. There are 12 residues in the CDR3. V lost 3 bases and J 1 base, leaving 3 bases between the germline ends. Germline lookup yields CDR1 SGHDN and CDR2 FVKESK. The CDR3 protein is CASSHAQETQYF. The CDR3 region has the DNA TGTGCCAGCAGCCATGCCCAAGAGACCCAGTACTTC.

The chain combines TRBV21-1 with TRBJ1-5. TRBV21-1 is given as a pseudogene. This CDR3 spans 19 amino acids. The CDR3 nucleotides read TGTGCCAGCAGCAAAATGCCTGAGGACCGAAGATATAGCAATCAGCCCCAGCATTTT. It is translated as CASSKMPEDRRYSNQPQHF.

The sample holds one count of this clone. The V gene is TRBV5-4, the J gene TRBJ2-1; 13 bases agree with TRBD2. The CDR3 is 16 amino acids. CDR1 is SGHNT, CDR2 YYREEE, per germline (reference sequence). V lost 0 bases and J lost 7; bases outside the gene matches: 4. Written as DNA, the CDR3 is TGTGCCAGCAGCTTGGGCGGGACTAGCGGGGCTAATGAGCAGTTCTTC. Residues: CASSLGGTSGANEQFF.

In this sample, this clone turned up once. The V and J genes are TRBV7-7 and TRBJ2-1; 13 nucleotides match TRBD2. CDR1 and CDR2 from the germline V gene are SSHAT and FNYEAQ (reference sequence). J was trimmed by 9 bases and V by 5 bases; bases with no gene match: 13. This CDR3 is 17 amino acids long. The DNA of the CDR3 is TGTGCCAGCAGCCCCCAACTAGCGGGGGGGCCCGGGGGTGAGCAGTTCTTC. Encoded protein: CASSPQLAGGPGGEQFF.

The genes are TRBV5-1 and TRBJ2-7; 9 bases match TRBD1. V gave up 2 bases and J gave up 5 bases; unmatched junction bases: 8. Looked up from germline, CDR1 is SGHRS and CDR2 is YFSETQ. The CDR3 runs 15 residues. The CDR3 spells CASSFYTGGRNEQYF. CDR3 coding DNA: TGCGCCAGCAGCTTCTACACAGGGGGCAGGAACGAGCAGTACTTC.

This chain uses TRBV6-5 with TRBJ2-6; D may match TRBD1 or TRBD2 (5 bases each). CDR3 length equals 15 residues. Germline V CDR1 and CDR2: MNHEY, SVGAGI. V gave up 10 bases and J gave up 0 bases, with 13 bases separating them. The CDR3 sequence is CATRDGSSGANVLTF. In nucleotides, the CDR3 is TGTGCCACCCGGGACGGTTCCTCTGGGGCCAACGTCCTGACTTTC.

The chain joins TRBV9 to TRBJ2-7, with D tentatively TRBD1 (5 bases). V was trimmed by 3 bases and J by 6 bases, leaving 13 bases between them. Germline V gives CDR1 SGDLS, CDR2 YYNGEE. CDR3 length: 13 residues. As DNA, the CDR3 is TGTGCCAGCAGCGGATTCCAGGGCTCCGAGCAGTACTTC. Its protein is CASSGFQGSEQYF.

J is TRBJ2-7 and V is TRBV28; TRBD1 is a possible D gene (5 bases). The CDR3 is 14 amino acids. CDR1 and CDR2 (germline): MDHEN, SYDVKM. V lost 3 bases to trimming and J lost 7 bases, with 16 bases between them. The CDR3 sequence is CASSFSQGLGEQYF. The CDR3 DNA is TGTGCCAGCAGTTTTTCGCAGGGCCTGGGTGAGCAGTACTTC.

V is TRBV25-1 and J is TRBJ2-5; D might be TRBD1 or TRBD2, each matching 6 bases. CDR3 length: 15 residues. Germline CDR1 reads MGHDK; CDR2 reads SYGVNS. Trimming stripped 3 bases from V and 4 bases from J, with 15 bases between. CDR3 bases: TGTGCCAGCAGTGACCAATTAGGGGGGTTAGAGACCCAGTACTTC. It translates to CASSDQLGGLETQYF. Using reference TRBV25-1 and TRBJ2-5 for the parts outside the CDR3, the full variable domain is EADIYQTPRYLVIGTGKKITLECSQTMGHDKMYWYQQDPGMELHLIHYSYGVNSTEKGDLSSESTVSRIRTEHFPLTLESARPSHTSQYLCASSDQLGGLETQYFGPGTRLLVL.